The T cell receptor beta chain under discussion was sequenced for a study of blood T cell repertoires in COVID-19. In germline, CDR1 is MNHNS, CDR2 SASEGT. V gave up 1 base and J gave up 5 bases; unmatched junction bases: 10. The CDR3 is 16 residues long. As originally analysed: Amplifying reference gene primers gave estimates of nucleated cell counts. The repertoire was sequenced with immunoSEQ multiplex PCR; TCRdb's copy has only in-frame clones and lacks some. Clonal size and the V and J genes are those of that table, whereas D and trimming came from the DNA. The sample lists 95,000 to 150,000 clones, 90% occurring once. During active infection, Seattle patients enrolled and were then monitored through disease.

The J gene is TRBJ2-5, the V gene TRBV6-1; 7 bases are shared with TRBD2. The sequencing input was peripheral blood. This clonotype was sampled from a woman aged 55-70 years with COVID-19, enrolled during active disease. The CDR3 here is CASSEDAWEGGETQYF. The CDR3 coding sequence is TGTGCCAGCAGTGAAGACGCTTGGGAGGGTGGGGAGACCCAGTACTTC.